Following are 30 T cell receptor beta chains from one sample sequenced in a study of beta chain features in type 1 diabetes. All of the isolated RNA was reverse transcribed, so expressed TCRB transcripts were sequenced. The method was immunoSEQ multiplex PCR; TCRdb's version includes in-frame clones alone and lacks a portion of them. Of almost 350,000 clones listed, 7% to 10% are singletons. Antigen specificity for these receptors is unknown. Notes on the study in general: Type 1 diabetes patients showed a moderate but significant shortening of TCRB CDR3s in all four CD4+ subsets.

The sample taken for sequencing was central memory CD4+ T cells from blood. The receptors were gathered from a young man with type 1 diabetes.

The chain employs TRBV2 and TRBJ1-4, with 10 bases lining up with TRBD1. This CDR3 comprises 15 residues. The V segment lost 6 bases and the J segment 3 bases; nucleotides outside the gene matches: 4. Germline V gives CDR1 SNHLY, CDR2 FYNNEI. As DNA, the CDR3 is TGTGCCAGCAGAGTTGGGACAGGGGCTAATGAAAAACTGTTTTTT. This codes for CASRVGTGANEKLFF.

This clone occurred a few times. Other nucleotide sequences from this sample produce the same CDR3. The gene calls are TRBV6-5 and TRBJ2-7; 7 bases align to TRBD2. The CDR3 is 14 residues long. Germline CDR1 reads MNHEY; CDR2 reads SVGAGI. J lost 0 bases, V lost 8 bases, and 7 bases had no gene match. The chain's CDR3 is CASGLAASSYEQYF. The CDR3 DNA reads as TGTGCCAGCGGGCTAGCGGCCAGCTCCTACGAGCAGTACTTC.

This clone has only a few counts. The chain recombines TRBV7-2 with TRBJ2-3, with D uncertain. CDR3 length equals 15 residues. Trimming cost V 8 bases and J 2 bases, with 17 bases left between them. Germline V gives CDR1 SGHTA, CDR2 FQGNSA. The CDR3 reads CASSTLQGTTDTQYF. CDR3 DNA sequence: TGTGCCAGCTCAACCTTGCAAGGAACCACAGATACGCAGTATTTT.

This clone was detected a few times. The gene calls are TRBV5-4 and TRBJ1-2, with D possibly TRBD1 on 5 matching bases. The germline V and J ends were trimmed by 1 base and 0 bases, with 13 bases remaining between them. The CDR3 extends over 16 amino acids. Germline CDR1 is SGHNT and CDR2 is YYREEE (reference sequence). Here the CDR3 DNA reads TGTGCCAGCAGCTTGAAGGGACGGATTACTAACTATGGCTACACCTTC. This encodes CASSLKGRITNYGYTF.

This clone was seen a handful of times. This chain uses TRBV9 with TRBJ1-5; 9 nucleotides agree with TRBD1. CDR3 length: 15 amino acids. Germline trimming cut 3 bases from V and 6 bases from J; bases unmatched to any gene: 7. CDR1 SGDLS and CDR2 YYNGEE come from the germline V gene. This CDR3 is CASSAGQGMGQPQHF. The CDR3 nucleotides are TGTGCCAGCAGCGCCGGACAGGGGATGGGTCAGCCCCAGCATTTT.

This clone was seen ten or more times. The rearrangement joins TRBV7-2 to TRBJ2-3, with D tentatively TRBD1 (6 bases). V gave up 5 bases and J gave up 4 bases, with 22 bases separating them. The CDR3 totals 17 residues. The germline V gene encodes CDR1 SGHTA and CDR2 FQGNSA. CDR3 coding DNA: TGTGCCAGCAGCCCCCATTCAGCTCCTGGGGGCTCAGATACGCAGTATTTT. Its protein is CASSPHSAPGGSDTQYF.

The CDR3 loop is CASSQERSGANVLTF. CDR3 nucleotides: TGCGCCAGCAGCCAAGAAAGGTCTGGGGCCAACGTCCTGACTTTC. J is TRBJ2-6 and V is TRBV4-3; no definite D call. Germline lookup yields CDR1 LGHNA and CDR2 YSLEER. CDR3 length: 15 residues. V shed 0 bases and J shed 1 base, with 4 bases lying between them.

The chain employs TRBV30 and TRBJ1-2; perhaps TRBD1 as D (5 bases). Trimming removed 4 bases from V and 3 bases from J, with 6 bases in between. The germline gives CDR1 GTSNPN, CDR2 SVGIG (reference sequence). The length of the CDR3 is 11 residues. The CDR3, as DNA: TGTGCCTGGAAAGGGGACTATGGCTACACCTTC. Its translation: CAWKGDYGYTF. Full variable domain (rest looked up from reference TRBV30 and TRBJ1-2): SQTIHQWPATLVQPVGSPLSLECTVEGTSNPNLYWYRQAAGRGLQLLFYSVGIGQISSEVPQNLSASRPQDRQFILSSKKLLLSDSGFYLCAWKGDYGYTFGSGTRLTVV.

The chain couples TRBV7-8 to TRBJ1-1; 7 bases agree with TRBD1. CDR1 is SGHVS, CDR2 FQNEAQ, per germline. The CDR3 has 16 residues. V shed 3 bases and J 1 base; nucleotides not matched to a gene: 8. As DNA, the CDR3 is TGTGCCAGCAGCTTTCCGACAGGGTCGGCGAACACTGAAGCTTTCTTT. Protein product: CASSFPTGSANTEAFF.

This chain's CDR3 is CASSPRDGRNQPQHF. CDR3 sequence (DNA): TGTGCCAGTAGTCCCCGGGACGGGCGCAATCAGCCCCAGCATTTT. This chain connects TRBV19 to TRBJ1-5, with TRBD1 as a possible D gene (5 bases). Trimming cost V 5 bases and J 2 bases, with 13 bases left between them. CDR1 is LNHDA, CDR2 SQIVND, per germline (reference sequence). This CDR3 comprises 15 residues.

This chain's CDR3 is CASSSGLAGTQETQYF. CDR3 DNA: TGCGCCAGCAGCTCAGGACTAGCGGGGACCCAAGAGACCCAGTACTTC. The chain links TRBV5-1 to TRBJ2-5; 12 bases align to TRBD2. Germline CDR1 SGHRS, CDR2 YFSETQ. The J segment lost 1 base and the V segment lost 3 bases, leaving 4 bases of the junction unmatched. This CDR3 comprises 16 residues.

The chain carries TRBV7-8 and TRBJ2-1, with 10 bases aligning to TRBD2. The CDR3 is made up of 14 amino acids. The V gene's germline CDR1 is SGHVS and CDR2 FQNEAQ. V was pared by 4 bases and J by 6 bases, with 3 bases of the junction left unmatched. The CDR3: CASSSGLAANEQFF. The CDR3 DNA reads as TGTGCCAGCAGCTCAGGACTAGCGGCCAATGAGCAGTTCTTC.

This clone was seen a handful of times. The chain couples TRBV27 to TRBJ1-1; 8 bases map to TRBD1. CDR1 is MNHEY and CDR2 is SMNVEV in the germline V gene (reference sequence). The CDR3 sequence is 14 residues long. V trimming: 6 bases; J trimming: 2 bases; junction bases outside the gene matches: 5. CDR3 DNA: TGTGCCAGCAGCCATGGACAGGGAAACACTGAAGCTTTCTTT. It codes for CASSHGQGNTEAFF.

This clone was detected many times. This chain uses TRBV30 with TRBJ1-1, with D unclear. The CDR3 consists of 12 residues. Germline V CDR1 and CDR2: GTSNPN, SVGIG (reference sequence). V lost 0 bases and J lost 3, with 5 bases in between. The CDR3 reads CAWSVQYTEAFF. The CDR3 nucleotides are TGTGCCTGGAGTGTACAGTACACTGAAGCTTTCTTT.

V is TRBV19 and J is TRBJ1-5; D is unresolved. The V and J ends lost 3 bases and 9 bases respectively, with 9 bases between them. The germline V gene has CDR1 LNHDA and CDR2 SQIVND (reference sequence). This CDR3 is 12 amino acids long. CDR3 sequence: CASSILMGPQHF. The CDR3 nucleotides read TGTGCCAGTAGTATCCTGATGGGGCCCCAGCATTTT.

This clone was seen a few times. V and J are TRBV19 and TRBJ2-3; D is perhaps TRBD1 or TRBD2 (5 bases each). Germline CDR1 and CDR2: LNHDA and SQIVND (reference sequence). The CDR3 runs to 13 residues. The ends were cut back, 10 bases at V and 3 bases at J, with 14 bases in the middle. The CDR3 DNA sequence: TGTGCCACCACGGGACCGAATACAGATACGCAGTATTTT. Translated: CATTGPNTDTQYF.

This clone was seen ten or more times. CDR3 sequence reads: CAISVAGGDNEQFF. CDR3 DNA sequence: TGTGCCATCTCCGTGGCGGGGGGAGACAATGAGCAGTTCTTC. The rearrangement joins TRBV10-3 to TRBJ2-1; 8 bases are a match to TRBD2. This CDR3 region has 14 residues. After removal of 8 bases from V and 5 bases from J, the junction contained 8 bases not matched to a gene. Germline V gives CDR1 ENHRY, CDR2 SYGVKD.

The rearrangement joins TRBV28 to TRBJ1-2; the D is unclear. Looked up from germline, CDR1 is MDHEN and CDR2 is SYDVKM. V shed 6 bases and J shed 8 bases, with 10 bases lying between them. The CDR3 length is 11 residues. In DNA, the CDR3 is TGTGCCAGCAGACTTTCCCAGGGCTACACCTTC. Residues: CASRLSQGYTF.

This clone was recorded a few times. This may be a read error, as it is one base from a much larger clone. The J gene is TRBJ2-1, the V gene TRBV9, with D unresolved. V was clipped by 0 bases and J by 10 bases, with 14 bases between them. CDR1 and CDR2 (germline): SGDLS, YYNGEE. This CDR3 is built from 14 residues. This CDR3 reads CASSVGSGSYEQFF. The CDR3 DNA follows: TGTGCCAGCAGCGTAGGATCGGGCTCCTACGAGCAGTTCTTC.

The chain is built from TRBV28 and TRBJ1-2; perhaps TRBD1 as D (6 bases). CDR3 length equals 16 residues. V lost 6 bases, J lost 8 bases, and 25 bases lay in between. Per germline, CDR1 MDHEN and CDR2 SYDVKM. CDR3 amino acids: CASSRPGETSGWGYTF. The CDR3 coding sequence is TGTGCCAGCAGCCGACCAGGGGAAACTAGTGGATGGGGCTACACCTTC.

V usage is TRBV13 and J usage is TRBJ1-3; D may be TRBD1 (6 bases). V lost 7 bases and J 0 bases, leaving 19 bases between the germline ends. There are 17 residues in the CDR3. Germline V gene sequence: CDR1 PRHDT, CDR2 FYEKMQ (reference sequence). CDR3 amino acids: CASTMGAGSFSGNTIYF. CDR3 sequence (DNA): TGTGCCAGCACCATGGGGGCAGGTTCCTTCTCTGGAAACACCATATATTTT.

This clone was recorded a few times. The chain employs TRBV19 and TRBJ2-3; a weak D match, TRBD1 (6 bases). This CDR3 is 13 amino acids long. Germline CDR1 and CDR2: LNHDA and SQIVND (reference sequence). V was shortened by 3 bases and J by 6 bases, with 10 bases between the two germline ends. The CDR3 DNA sequence: TGTGCCAGTAGTATGGAAGGGGGTGATACGCAGTATTTT. Translation: CASSMEGGDTQYF.

J is TRBJ2-7 and V is TRBV2, with TRBD2 as a possible D gene (6 bases). CDR3 length: 12 residues. Germline V gene sequence: CDR1 SNHLY, CDR2 FYNNEI. Trimming left V 11 bases short and J 2 bases short, with 13 bases between. The CDR3 coding sequence is TGTGCCTTCGTGGGGGGTACCTACGAGCAGTACTTC. Its translation: CAFVGGTYEQYF.

This clone showed up just a few times. CDR3 sequence: CASSLDGGTDTQYF. CDR3 sequence (DNA): TGTGCCAGCAGCTTAGATGGGGGAACAGATACGCAGTATTTT. The chain links TRBV11-2 to TRBJ2-3; D may match TRBD1 or TRBD2 (5 bases each). Trimming pared 0 bases from V and 3 bases from J, leaving 7 bases between. The CDR3 runs to 14 residues. CDR1 is SGHAT, CDR2 FQNNGV, per germline.

V gene TRBV10-2 combines with J gene TRBJ2-5, with TRBD1 identical over 9 bases. This CDR3 spans 15 amino acids. Germline V gene data show CDR1 as WSHSY and CDR2 as SAAADI. The ends lost 4 bases at V and 4 bases at J; junction bases unmatched: 7. CDR3 DNA: TGCGCCAGCAGTGTTAACAGGGGGCAGGGAGAGACCCAGTACTTC. Translation: CASSVNRGQGETQYF.

This clone was counted between two and nine times. J is TRBJ1-3 and V is TRBV11-2; D is undetermined. The CDR3 extends over 15 amino acids. The V end was cut by 5 bases, the J end by 1 base, with 12 bases between. From germline, CDR1 is SGHAT and CDR2 FQNNGV. CDR3 nucleotide sequence: TGTGCCAGCAGCCCTCAGGTTATATCTGGAAACACCATATATTTT. As protein: CASSPQVISGNTIYF. Together with reference TRBV11-2 and TRBJ1-3, the CDR3 gives the full variable domain: EAGVAQSPRYKIIEKRQSVAFWCNPISGHATLYWYQQILGQGPKLLIQFQNNGVVDDSQLPKDRFSAERLKGVDSTLKIQPAKLEDSAVYLCASSPQVISGNTIYFGEGSWLTVV.

V is TRBV9 and J is TRBJ2-5, with 9 bases matching TRBD2. The junction had 10 bases not matched to a gene; V was cut back by 0 bases and J by 7 bases. The CDR3 has 16 residues. Looked up from germline, CDR1 is SGDLS and CDR2 is YYNGEE. The CDR3 coding sequence is TGTGCCAGCAGCGTAGATCCAGCGGGGGGCCAGGGGACCCAGTACTTC. Translated, it gives CASSVDPAGGQGTQYF.

This clone was observed many times. J is TRBJ2-1 and V is TRBV2; TRBD2 matches 7 bases. Trimming removed 4 bases from V and 2 bases from J; junction bases left unmatched: 5. The CDR3 spans 15 residues. Germline V CDR1 and CDR2: SNHLY, FYNNEI. The CDR3 DNA reads TGTGCCAGCAGTGGCCTAGCGGAGACCTACAATGAGCAGTTCTTC. This gives the protein CASSGLAETYNEQFF.

V gene TRBV29-1 combines with J gene TRBJ2-1, with a weak D call TRBD2 (7 bases). The germline V gene encodes CDR1 SQVTM and CDR2 ANQGSEA. V was trimmed by 5 bases and J by 8 bases, leaving 13 bases between them. The CDR3 is made up of 12 amino acids. CDR3 residues: CSVRGAADEQFF. The CDR3 DNA follows: TGCAGCGTTCGGGGGGCCGCGGATGAGCAGTTCTTC.

Here the CDR3 reads CASRGLEFTGELFF. Written as DNA, the CDR3 is TGTGCCAGCAGGGGACTGGAATTTACCGGGGAGCTGTTTTTT. The chain couples TRBV6-5 to TRBJ2-2, with a weak D call TRBD2 (6 bases). Per germline, CDR1 MNHEY and CDR2 SVGAGI. The ends were cut back, 6 bases at V and 5 bases at J, with 13 bases in the middle. CDR3 size: 14 residues.